Included here is one TCR beta chain sequence, with context. Antigen specificity is unknown. A primer matching the constant region was used to make TCR beta cDNA from around 460 ng of total RNA. It was through three nested multiplex PCR rounds of slightly modified ARM-PCR that TCR beta libraries arose. The two initial PCR rounds, around 10 cycles each, used TRBV1-TRBV30 forward and C-beta reverse primers. TCRdb ran MiXCR on the multiplex PCR reads and lists one entry per CDR3 protein. The table shows 45,000 or so distinct CDR3 sequences, with roughly 73% occurring only once. From unsorted bulk tissue weighing about 17-30 mg, DNA and RNA were co-extracted. These data originate in a study of tumor-infiltrating lymphocytes in primary liver carcinoma. At the level of the study: Ranging in age from 30 to 69 years, the patients were men and women. General study findings and limits: Tumor specimens were characterized by a significantly higher top-250-clone fraction than blood (p = 0.039). Pairs comparing tumor with adjacent tissue or blood overlapped less than pairs drawn from tumor regions.

CDR1 and CDR2 from the germline V gene are MDHEN and SYDVKM. V lost 9 bases and J lost 2, with 17 bases in between. The CDR3 is 14 residues long. This clonotype was sampled from a woman aged 25-40 years with primary liver carcinoma and hepatitis B virus infection. The sample taken for sequencing was tumor-adjacent normal liver tissue. The chain has TRBV28 and TRBJ2-7; D unresolved. The CDR3 here is CARSSGVAPYEQYF. In DNA form, the CDR3 reads TGTGCCAGAAGCTCCGGAGTAGCTCCCTACGAGCAGTACTTC.